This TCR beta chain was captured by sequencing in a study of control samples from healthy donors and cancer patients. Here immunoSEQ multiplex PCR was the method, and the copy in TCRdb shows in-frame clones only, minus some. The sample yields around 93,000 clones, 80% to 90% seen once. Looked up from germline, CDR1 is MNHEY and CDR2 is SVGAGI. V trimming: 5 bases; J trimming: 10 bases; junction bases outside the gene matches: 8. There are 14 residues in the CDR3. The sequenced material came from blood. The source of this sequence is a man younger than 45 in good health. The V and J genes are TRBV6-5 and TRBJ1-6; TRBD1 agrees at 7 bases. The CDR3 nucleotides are TGTGCCAGCAGTAACAGGGACAGAGGATCACCCCTCCACTTT. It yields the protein CASSNRDRGSPLHF.